A single sample is the source of the 15 T cell receptor beta chains below, sequenced in a study of low-dose radiotherapy and immunotherapy resistance in tumors. The time point: before trial treatment. First-strand cDNA used TRAV- and TRBV-specific primers, covering alpha and beta chains. Both a constant-region primer and a V-primer adapter served to amplify TCRs across 15 to 20 PCR cycles. TCRdb independently ran MiXCR on the reads; one entry per CDR3 protein. The sample shows tens of thousands of distinct CDR3 sequences, around 17% of them seen only once. The sequences come from PBMCs, collected before treatment. These TCRs come from a male donor with prostate cancer.

There are many counts of this clonotype. The chain employs TRBV5-4 and TRBJ2-5; D is unclear. The V end lost 3 bases, the J end lost 5 bases, and 14 bases lay between the germline ends. The CDR3 is 14 residues long. Germline lookup yields CDR1 SGHNT and CDR2 YYREEE (reference sequence). The CDR3, as DNA: TGTGCCAGCAGCTCCCCTTCAGGTGGGGAGACCCAGTACTTC. This translates into CASSSPSGGETQYF.

This clonotype was recorded many times. The V and J genes are TRBV12-3 or TRBV12-4 and TRBJ2-1; TRBD2 matches 7 bases. CDR3 length: 15 amino acids. V shed 5 bases and J 4 bases; nucleotides not matched to a gene: 8. In DNA form, the CDR3 reads TGTGCCAGCAGTCCGTTGGGGGGGGGATACAATGAGCAGTTCTTC. Translated: CASSPLGGGYNEQFF.

This clonotype was picked up many times. The rearrangement links TRBV14 to TRBJ2-2, with D tentatively TRBD2 (5 bases). V shed 1 base and J shed 5 bases, with 11 bases lying between them. Germline V CDR1 and CDR2: SGHDN, FVKESK. The length of the CDR3 is 15 residues. The CDR3 here is CASSQVGGGTGELFF. In nucleotides, the CDR3 is TGTGCCAGCAGCCAAGTTGGAGGTGGGACCGGGGAGCTGTTTTTT. Drawing the rest from reference TRBV14 and TRBJ2-2, the complete variable domain is EAGVTQFPSHSVIEKGQTVTLRCDPISGHDNLYWYRRVMGKEIKFLLHFVKESKQDESGMPNNRFLAERTGGTYSTLKVQPAELEDSGVYFCASSQVGGGTGELFFGEGSRLTVL.

The sample holds many counts of this clonotype. The chain is built from TRBV9 and TRBJ2-1; D gene unclear. Germline V lookup: CDR1 SGDLS, CDR2 YYNGEE. V was shortened by 0 bases and J by 2 bases, with 12 bases between the two germline ends. This CDR3 region has 16 residues. The DNA for the CDR3 is TGTGCCAGCAGCGTAGCCTCTATAGCAGCCTACAATGAGCAGTTCTTC. The encoded protein is CASSVASIAAYNEQFF.

Comments on this clonotype: A far larger clone lies a single base away; this is likely a read error. The chain carries TRBV6-6 and TRBJ1-4; 8 bases line up with TRBD1. From germline, CDR1 is MNHNY and CDR2 SVGAGI (reference sequence). The CDR3 contains 14 residues. Trimming at V came to 6 bases and at J to 8 bases, leaving 8 bases not matched to a gene. The CDR3 DNA reads TGTGCCAGCAGCCAGGCAGGGGGCAGGGAAAAACTGTTTTTT. Protein: CASSQAGGREKLFF.

At least ten counts were recorded for this clonotype. The rearrangement links TRBV20-1 to TRBJ2-3; D might be TRBD2 (7 bases). CDR3 size: 16 residues. V lost 0 bases, J lost 2 bases, and 15 bases lay in between. Germline V gives CDR1 DFQATT, CDR2 SNEGSKA (reference sequence). In DNA form, the CDR3 reads TGCAGTGCTAGAGATCCCAGAGGGGGGGACACAGATACGCAGTATTTT. This sequence encodes CSARDPRGGDTDTQYF.

Many counts were recorded for this clonotype. V usage is TRBV20-1 and J usage is TRBJ1-5; possible D gene TRBD1, 6 bases. The germline V gene encodes CDR1 DFQATT and CDR2 SNEGSKA (reference sequence). The CDR3 sequence is 12 residues long. The CDR3 here is CGAGQGNQPQHF. Written as DNA, the CDR3 is TGCGGGGCCGGCCAGGGGAATCAGCCCCAGCATTTT.

This clonotype was recorded at least ten times. This sequence joins TRBV5-6 and TRBJ1-2; D unclear. Trimming removed 4 bases at V and 8 bases at J, with 15 bases between. Per germline, CDR1 SGHDT and CDR2 YYEEEE. CDR3 size: 13 residues. CDR3 protein: CASSPRQRAGYTF. As DNA, the CDR3 is TGTGCCAGCAGCCCAAGGCAGCGTGCGGGCTACACCTTC. The variable domain in full, completed from reference TRBV5-6 and TRBJ1-2, reads DAGVTQSPTHLIKTRGQQVTLRCSPKSGHDTVSWYQQALGQGPQFIFQYYEEEERQRGNFPDRFSGHQFPNYSSELNVNALLLGDSALYLCASSPRQRAGYTFGSGTRLTVV.

Many counts were recorded for this clonotype. CDR3 residues: CASISTGGRETQYF. The CDR3, as DNA: TGTGCCAGCATCAGTACAGGGGGCCGAGAGACCCAGTACTTC. The chain combines TRBV5-6 with TRBJ2-5; 9 bases are a match to TRBD1. The V and J ends lost 6 bases and 4 bases, in that order; junction bases with no gene match: 7. The CDR3 spans 14 residues. Germline values: CDR1 SGHDT, CDR2 YYEEEE.

This clonotype was detected ten times or more. V and J are TRBV5-1 and TRBJ2-2; D gene ambiguous. The CDR3 has 11 amino acids. Trimming pared 7 bases from V and 5 bases from J, leaving 6 bases between. Germline assignment: CDR1 SGHRS and CDR2 YFSETQ. The CDR3 reads CASGDTGELFF. The CDR3 region has the DNA TGCGCCAGCGGGGATACCGGGGAGCTGTTTTTT.

On this clonotype itself: With a far larger clone one base away, a read error is the likely cause. The V gene is TRBV5-3, the J gene TRBJ1-4; no clear D. TRBV5-3 is identified as an open reading frame with a role that is uncertain. V was clipped by 8 bases and J by 0 bases, with 11 bases between them. This CDR3 comprises 14 residues. CDR3 loop: CASSLDTTNEKLFF. In DNA form, the CDR3 reads TGTGCCAGCAGCCTAGATACAACTAATGAAAAACTGTTTTTT.

This clonotype showed up many times. The chain has TRBV11-2 and TRBJ2-5; TRBD1 might be the D (6 bases). The germline V and J ends were trimmed by 3 bases and 0 bases, with 11 bases remaining between them. CDR3 length: 15 amino acids. CDR1 and CDR2 (germline): SGHAT, FQNNGV. CDR3: CASSFQTGNQETQYF. The CDR3 DNA reads TGTGCCAGCAGCTTCCAGACAGGCAACCAAGAGACCCAGTACTTC.

The rearrangement uses TRBV7-2 and TRBJ2-3; D is undetermined. CDR1 and CDR2 (germline): SGHTA, FQGNSA. V was shortened by 3 bases and J by 9 bases, with 13 bases between the two germline ends. The CDR3 is 13 residues long. The CDR3 here is CASSFPEARTQYF. CDR3 in DNA: TGTGCCAGCAGCTTCCCGGAAGCAAGAACGCAGTATTTT.

The chain combines TRBV5-4 with TRBJ2-5; a possible D gene is TRBD1 (5 bases). V lost 9 bases and J lost 2, with 26 bases in between. CDR1 and CDR2 (germline): SGHNT, YYREEE (reference sequence). This CDR3 comprises 17 residues. The CDR3 spells CATTWAGREPPQETQYF. CDR3 nucleotides: TGTGCCACCACCTGGGCAGGGCGCGAGCCCCCTCAAGAGACCCAGTACTTC.

This clonotype was observed many times. J is TRBJ1-5 and V is TRBV18; 7 bases match TRBD1. CDR3 size: 15 residues. Germline trimming cut 4 bases from V and 3 bases from J; bases unmatched to any gene: 6. CDR1 and CDR2 (germline): KGHSH, LQKENI. The CDR3 protein is CASSLRDSYNQPQHF. CDR3 DNA sequence: TGTGCCAGCTCACTCCGGGACAGTTACAATCAGCCCCAGCATTTT.